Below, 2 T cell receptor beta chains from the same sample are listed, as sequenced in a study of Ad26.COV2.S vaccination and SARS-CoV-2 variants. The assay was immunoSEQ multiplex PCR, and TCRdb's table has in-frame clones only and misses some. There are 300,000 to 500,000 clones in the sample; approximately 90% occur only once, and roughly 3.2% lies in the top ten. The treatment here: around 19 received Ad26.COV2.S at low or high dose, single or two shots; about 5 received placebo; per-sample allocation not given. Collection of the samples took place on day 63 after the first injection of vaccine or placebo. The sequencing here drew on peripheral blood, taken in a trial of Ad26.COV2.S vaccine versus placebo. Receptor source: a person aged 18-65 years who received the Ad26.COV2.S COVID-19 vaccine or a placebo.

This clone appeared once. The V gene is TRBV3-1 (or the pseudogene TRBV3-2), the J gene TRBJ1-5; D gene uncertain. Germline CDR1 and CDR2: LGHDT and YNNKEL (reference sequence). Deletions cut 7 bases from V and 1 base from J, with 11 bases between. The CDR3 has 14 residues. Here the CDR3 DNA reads TGTGCCAGCAACACCGGGCCCAGCAATCAGCCCCAGCATTTT. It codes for CASNTGPSNQPQHF.

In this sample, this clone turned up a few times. The CDR3 reads CASSWDRAGLALHF. The CDR3 nucleotides read TGTGCCAGCAGCTGGGACAGGGCAGGGTTGGCCCTCCACTTT. The chain recombines TRBV7-9 with TRBJ1-6, with TRBD1 identical over 9 bases. The CDR3 contains 14 residues. Germline V lookup: CDR1 SEHNR, CDR2 FQNEAQ (reference sequence). J gave up 14 bases and V 4 bases, and 9 bases lay outside the gene matches.